This T cell receptor (beta chain) was profiled in a study of metastatic and nonmetastatic thyroid tumors. Study-wide context: Repertoires from blood and tumor or nodule tissue of malignant and benign thyroid patients were compared. Study-wide results and limits: Malignant thyroid tumors reportedly had TCR beta diversity that was significantly higher than in benign nodules, in blood and tumor.

V shed 2 bases, J shed 3 bases, and the junction held 1 base outside the gene matches. The CDR3 spans 16 residues. Germline CDR1 reads LGHDT; CDR2 reads YNNKEL (reference sequence). Methods used by the authors: A classifier for distant metastasis in papillary thyroid cancer was constructed using CDR3 differences observed across clinicopathological groups. TCRdb re-processed the PCR reads through MiXCR. V and J calls and clone size were set by TCRdb, not the authors. Among over 9,000 clones listed, 9% to 15% were seen once. As to this clone: The target antigen is unknown.

Until they underwent thyroid surgery, no patient had received any treatment. Sequences were obtained from blood. The V call is TRBV3-1, the J call TRBJ2-1; 13 bases are shared with TRBD2. This receptor was taken from a female donor with papillary thyroid cancer or a benign thyroid nodule (not recorded which). Some clones in this sample may be carry-over from other donors' samples. The CDR3 is CASSQRTSGSYNEQFF. The DNA for the CDR3 is TGTGCCAGCAGCCAAAGGACTAGCGGGAGCTACAATGAGCAGTTCTTC.